This T cell receptor (beta chain) was obtained from a study of beta chain features in type 1 diabetes. This clone was counted between two and nine times. TCRB transcripts that were expressed got sequenced, as all of the isolated RNA had been reverse transcribed. Clones were read by immunoSEQ multiplex PCR, and TCRdb kept only the in-frame ones, dropping some. The data contain under 400,000 clones, around an eighth of them singletons. Germline V lookup: CDR1 SGHDT, CDR2 YYEEEE. Trimming left V 3 bases short and J 4 bases short, with 13 bases between. The CDR3 covers 14 residues. The TCR comes from a man aged 18-30 years in good health. The specimen was naive CD4+ T cells from blood. The rearrangement uses TRBV5-6 and TRBJ1-2; maybe TRBD1 (5 bases). CDR3 sequence (DNA): TGTGCCAGCAGCTCGACTTGGGGCCTCTATGGCTACACCTTC. Its translation: CASSSTWGLYGYTF.